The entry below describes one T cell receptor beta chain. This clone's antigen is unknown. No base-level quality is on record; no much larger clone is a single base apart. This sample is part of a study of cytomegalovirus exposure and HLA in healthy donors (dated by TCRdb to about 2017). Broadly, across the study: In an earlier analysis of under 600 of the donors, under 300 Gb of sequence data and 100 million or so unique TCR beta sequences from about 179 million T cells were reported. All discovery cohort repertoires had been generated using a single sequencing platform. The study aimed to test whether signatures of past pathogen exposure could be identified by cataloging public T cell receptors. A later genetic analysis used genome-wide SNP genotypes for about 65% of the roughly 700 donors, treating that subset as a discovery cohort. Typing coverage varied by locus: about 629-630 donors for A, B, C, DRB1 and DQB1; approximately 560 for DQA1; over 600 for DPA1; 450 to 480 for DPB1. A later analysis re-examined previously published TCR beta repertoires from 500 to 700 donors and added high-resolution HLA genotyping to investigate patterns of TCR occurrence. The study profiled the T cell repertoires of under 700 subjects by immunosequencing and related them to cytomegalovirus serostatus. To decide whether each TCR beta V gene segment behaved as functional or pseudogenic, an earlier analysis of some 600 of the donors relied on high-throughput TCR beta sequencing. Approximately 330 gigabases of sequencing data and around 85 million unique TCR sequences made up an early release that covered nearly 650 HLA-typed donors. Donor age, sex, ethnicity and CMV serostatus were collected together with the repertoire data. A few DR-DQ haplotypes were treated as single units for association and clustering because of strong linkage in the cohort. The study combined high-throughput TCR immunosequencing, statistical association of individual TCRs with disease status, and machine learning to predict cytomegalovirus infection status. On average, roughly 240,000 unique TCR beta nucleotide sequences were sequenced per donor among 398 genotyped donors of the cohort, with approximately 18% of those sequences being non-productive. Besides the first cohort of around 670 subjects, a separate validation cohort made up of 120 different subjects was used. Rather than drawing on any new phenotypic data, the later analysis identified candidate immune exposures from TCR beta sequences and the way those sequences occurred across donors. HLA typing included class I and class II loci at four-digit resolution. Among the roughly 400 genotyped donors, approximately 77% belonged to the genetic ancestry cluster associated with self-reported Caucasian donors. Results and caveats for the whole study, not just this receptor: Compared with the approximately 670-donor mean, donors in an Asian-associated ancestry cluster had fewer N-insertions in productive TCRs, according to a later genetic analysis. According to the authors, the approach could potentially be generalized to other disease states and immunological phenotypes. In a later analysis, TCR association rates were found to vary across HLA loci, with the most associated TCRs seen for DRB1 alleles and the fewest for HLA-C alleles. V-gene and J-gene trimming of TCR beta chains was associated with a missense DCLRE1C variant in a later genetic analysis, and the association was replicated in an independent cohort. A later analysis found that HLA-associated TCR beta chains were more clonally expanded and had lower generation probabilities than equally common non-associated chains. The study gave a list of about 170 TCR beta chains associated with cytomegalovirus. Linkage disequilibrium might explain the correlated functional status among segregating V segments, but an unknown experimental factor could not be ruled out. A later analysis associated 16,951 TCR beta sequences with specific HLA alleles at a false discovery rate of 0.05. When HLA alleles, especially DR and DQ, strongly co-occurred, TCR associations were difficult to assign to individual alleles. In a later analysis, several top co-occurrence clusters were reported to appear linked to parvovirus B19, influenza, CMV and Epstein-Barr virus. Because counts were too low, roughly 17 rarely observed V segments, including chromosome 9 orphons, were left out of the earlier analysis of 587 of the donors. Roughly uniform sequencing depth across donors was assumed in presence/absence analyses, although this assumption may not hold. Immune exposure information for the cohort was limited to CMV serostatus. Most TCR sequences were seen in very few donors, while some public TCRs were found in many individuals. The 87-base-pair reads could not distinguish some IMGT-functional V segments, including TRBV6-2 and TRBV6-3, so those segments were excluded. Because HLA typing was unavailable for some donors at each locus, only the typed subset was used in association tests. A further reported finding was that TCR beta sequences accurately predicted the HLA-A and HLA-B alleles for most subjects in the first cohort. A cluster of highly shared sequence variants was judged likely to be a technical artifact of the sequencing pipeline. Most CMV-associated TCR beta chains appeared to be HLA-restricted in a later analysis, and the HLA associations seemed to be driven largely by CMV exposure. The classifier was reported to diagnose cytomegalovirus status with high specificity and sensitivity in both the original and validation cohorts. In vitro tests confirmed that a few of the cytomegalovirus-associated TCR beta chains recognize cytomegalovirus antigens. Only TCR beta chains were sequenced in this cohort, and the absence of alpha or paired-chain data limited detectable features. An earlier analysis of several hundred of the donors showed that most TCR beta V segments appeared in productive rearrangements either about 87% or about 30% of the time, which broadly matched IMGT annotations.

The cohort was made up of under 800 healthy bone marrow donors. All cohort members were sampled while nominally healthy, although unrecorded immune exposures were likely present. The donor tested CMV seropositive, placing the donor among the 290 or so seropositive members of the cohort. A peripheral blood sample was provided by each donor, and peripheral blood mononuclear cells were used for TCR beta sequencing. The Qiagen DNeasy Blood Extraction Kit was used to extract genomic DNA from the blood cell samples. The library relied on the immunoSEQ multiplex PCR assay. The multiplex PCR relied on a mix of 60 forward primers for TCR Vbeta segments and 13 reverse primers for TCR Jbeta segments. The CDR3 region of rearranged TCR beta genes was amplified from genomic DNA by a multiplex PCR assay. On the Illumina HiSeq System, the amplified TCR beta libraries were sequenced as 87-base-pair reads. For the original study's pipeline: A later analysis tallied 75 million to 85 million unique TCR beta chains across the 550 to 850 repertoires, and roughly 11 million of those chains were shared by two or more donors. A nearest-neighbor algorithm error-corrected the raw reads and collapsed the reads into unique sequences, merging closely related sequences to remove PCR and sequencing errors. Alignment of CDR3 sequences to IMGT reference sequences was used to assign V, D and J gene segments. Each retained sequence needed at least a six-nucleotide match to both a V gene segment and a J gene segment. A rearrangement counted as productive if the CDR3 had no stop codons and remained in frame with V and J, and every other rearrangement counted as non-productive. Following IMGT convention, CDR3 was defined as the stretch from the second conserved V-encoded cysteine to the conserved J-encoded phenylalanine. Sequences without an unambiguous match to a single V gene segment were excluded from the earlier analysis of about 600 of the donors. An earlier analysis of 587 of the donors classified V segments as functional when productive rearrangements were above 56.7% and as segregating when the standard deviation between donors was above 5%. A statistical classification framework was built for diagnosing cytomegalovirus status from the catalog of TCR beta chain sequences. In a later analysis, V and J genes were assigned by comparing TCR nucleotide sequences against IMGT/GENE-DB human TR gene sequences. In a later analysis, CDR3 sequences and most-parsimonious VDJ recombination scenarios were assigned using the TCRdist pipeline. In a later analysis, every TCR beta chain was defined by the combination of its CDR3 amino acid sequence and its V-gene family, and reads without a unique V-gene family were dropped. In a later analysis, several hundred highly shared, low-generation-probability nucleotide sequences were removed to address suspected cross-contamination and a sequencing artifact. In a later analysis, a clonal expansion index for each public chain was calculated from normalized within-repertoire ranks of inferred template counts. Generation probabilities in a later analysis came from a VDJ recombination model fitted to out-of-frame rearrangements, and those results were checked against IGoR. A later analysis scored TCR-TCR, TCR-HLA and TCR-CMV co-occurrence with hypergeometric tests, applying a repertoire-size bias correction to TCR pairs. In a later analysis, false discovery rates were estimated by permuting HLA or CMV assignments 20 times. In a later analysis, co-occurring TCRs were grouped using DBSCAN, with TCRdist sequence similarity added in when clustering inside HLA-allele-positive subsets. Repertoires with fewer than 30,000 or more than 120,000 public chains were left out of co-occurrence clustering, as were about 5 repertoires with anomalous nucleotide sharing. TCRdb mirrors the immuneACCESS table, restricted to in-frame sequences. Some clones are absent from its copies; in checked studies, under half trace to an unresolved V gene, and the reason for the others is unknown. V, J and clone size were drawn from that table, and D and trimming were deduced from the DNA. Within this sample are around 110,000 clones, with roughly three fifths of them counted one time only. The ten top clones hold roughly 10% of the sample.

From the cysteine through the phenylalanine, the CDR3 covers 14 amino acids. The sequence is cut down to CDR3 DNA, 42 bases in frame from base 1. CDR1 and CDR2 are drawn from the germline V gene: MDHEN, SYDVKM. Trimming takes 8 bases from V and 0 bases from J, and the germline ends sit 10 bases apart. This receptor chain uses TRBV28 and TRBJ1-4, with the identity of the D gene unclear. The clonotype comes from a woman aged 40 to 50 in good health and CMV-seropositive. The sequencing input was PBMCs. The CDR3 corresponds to CASSLLPTNEKLFF. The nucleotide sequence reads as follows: TGTGCCAGCTCTCTCCTCCCAACTAATGAAAAACTGTTTTTT.